This TCR beta chain was recorded in a study of early T cells in non-severe SARS-CoV-2 infection. Whole-study context: From unsorted whole blood, bulk RNA was sequenced, and the chains remained unpaired. Points from the study as a whole: There was a bias toward anti-spike CD8 responses in VDJdb matching, which missed private and CD4 specificities.

Germline V gene data show CDR1 as DFQATT and CDR2 as SNEGSKA (reference sequence). CDR3 size: 13 residues. Trimming cost V 6 bases and J 4 bases; bases outside gene matches: 7. This clonotype was counted at least ten times. Its cognate antigen is unknown. Each cDNA molecule carried a unique molecular identifier. TCRdb re-analysed the 5' RACE reads in MiXCR, keeping a single row per CDR3 protein. This table has about 55,000 distinct CDR3 sequences, about 6.4% appearing once. The chain uses TRBV20-1 and TRBJ2-3; TRBD1 agrees at 7 bases. The source was whole blood, collected at baseline. The receptor comes from an adult who was a healthcare worker with PCR-confirmed SARS-CoV-2 infection or an uninfected control (not recorded which). DNA for the CDR3: TGCAGTGCCGTCCAGACAGGGCCAGATACGCAGTATTTT. Its protein is CSAVQTGPDTQYF.